The 24 T cell receptor beta chains below were found in one sample sequenced in a study of CD8 T cells in ankylosing spondylitis. TCRdb processed the 5' RACE reads anew with MiXCR; each CDR3 protein has one entry. This table holds hundreds of thousands of distinct CDR3 sequences, 10% to 13% found once. Material: blood, either unsorted or a sorted T cell fraction (not recorded which). The source is a male donor with ankylosing spondylitis or in good health (not recorded which).

This clonotype was seen many times. CDR3 region: CASSKGQVNEKLFF. CDR3 nucleotide sequence: TGCGCCAGCAGCAAAGGACAAGTAAATGAAAAACTGTTTTTT. J is TRBJ1-4 and V is TRBV5-1, with D tentatively TRBD1 (5 bases). Germline V CDR1 and CDR2: SGHRS, YFSETQ. The V gene lost 4 bases and the J gene lost 5 bases, with 12 bases spanning the gap. The CDR3 covers 14 residues.

There are many counts of this clonotype. J is TRBJ2-3 and V is TRBV5-6; TRBD2 aligns across 12 bases. In germline, CDR1 is SGHDT, CDR2 YYEEEE. V gave up 5 bases and J gave up 1 base; unmatched junction bases: 11. The length of the CDR3 is 18 residues. In DNA, the CDR3 is TGTGCCAGCAGGAGTAGAAGACTAGCGGGGGTGGGCACAGATACGCAGTATTTT. Its protein product is CASRSRRLAGVGTDTQYF.

The rearrangement joins TRBV4-2 to TRBJ2-7; 7 bases are a match to TRBD1. Trimming at V came to 4 bases and at J to 5 bases, leaving 5 bases not matched to a gene. The CDR3 consists of 13 residues. Germline CDR1 reads LGHNA; CDR2 reads YNFKEQ. The DNA of the CDR3 is TGTGCCAGCAGCCCGCCCGGACAGGACGAGCAGTACTTC. Translated, it gives CASSPPGQDEQYF.

About this clonotype: Compared with germline, one end of the junction differs, possibly owing to a read error. The chain carries TRBV5-1 and TRBJ1-1; 7 bases are a match to TRBD1. The germline V gene encodes CDR1 SGHRS and CDR2 YFSETQ. The CDR3 runs 15 residues. The CDR3 DNA sequence: TGCGCCAGCAGCTTGCAAACAGGGGCCCGCACTGAAGCTATCTTT. This translates into CASSLQTGARTEAIF.

A note on this clonotype: This may arise from a read error, as a much more abundant clone is one base away. CDR3: CASSLNIAREGQQYF. As DNA, the CDR3 is TGTGCCAGCAGCTTAAACATAGCCAGGGAAGGGCAGCAGTACTTC. The chain combines TRBV4-2 with TRBJ2-7, with D perhaps TRBD1 (5 bases). Per the germline V gene, CDR1 is LGHNA and CDR2 is YNFKEQ. V was pared by 5 bases and J by 8 bases, with 22 bases between. The CDR3 consists of 15 residues.

The chain couples TRBV18 to TRBJ1-1, with D tentatively TRBD1 (6 bases). Trimming left V 5 bases short and J 5 bases short, with 21 bases between. Germline V gene lookup returns CDR1 KGHSH and CDR2 LQKENI. CDR3 size: 16 residues. CDR3: CASSSIAQGIGTEAFF. The CDR3 DNA sequence: TGTGCCAGCTCATCCATCGCCCAGGGGATAGGGACTGAAGCTTTCTTT.

The sample holds many counts of this clonotype. The J gene is TRBJ2-7, the V gene TRBV13; no firm D call. This CDR3 has 12 residues. The germline V gene encodes CDR1 PRHDT and CDR2 FYEKMQ (reference sequence). Trimming cost V 5 bases and J 5 bases, with 10 bases left between them. CDR3: CASSPVRDEQYF. The CDR3 nucleotides read TGTGCCAGCAGCCCGGTTCGGGACGAGCAGTACTTC.

This clonotype showed up many times. The rearrangement joins TRBV7-2 to TRBJ1-1; D not resolved. CDR3 length equals 11 residues. Trimming removed 5 bases at V and 10 bases at J, with 11 bases between. Germline V gives CDR1 SGHTA, CDR2 FQGNSA. The CDR3 coding sequence is TGTGCCAGCAGCCCAAACGAGGGAGCTTTCTTT. Translated: CASSPNEGAFF.

This clonotype was seen repeatedly, ten times or more. The genes are TRBV7-8 and TRBJ1-5; weak D call: TRBD1 (5 bases). Trimming stripped 6 bases from V and 1 base from J, with 13 bases between. There are 15 residues in the CDR3. Germline CDR1 reads SGHVS; CDR2 reads FQNEAQ. The CDR3 protein is CASRGEGTSNQPQHF. In DNA form, the CDR3 reads TGTGCCAGCAGGGGAGAGGGGACGAGCAATCAGCCCCAGCATTTT.

The chain employs TRBV12-3 or TRBV12-4 and TRBJ1-5; TRBD1 is a possible D gene (5 bases). The CDR3 sequence is 14 residues long. Between the trimmed V and J ends, which lost 4 bases and 5 bases, there was a span of 12 bases. CDR3 DNA: TGTGCCAGCAGTTCCGGGGACGGCGATCAGCCCCAGCATTTT. This sequence encodes CASSSGDGDQPQHF.

This clonotype has at least ten counts. This chain uses TRBV20-1 with TRBJ2-7; D possibly corresponds to TRBD1 (6 bases). V was trimmed by 3 bases and J by 4 bases, leaving 16 bases between them. Germline V lookup: CDR1 DFQATT, CDR2 SNEGSKA (reference sequence). This CDR3 is built from 14 residues. The CDR3 here is CSASFSGVGYEQYF. CDR3 DNA sequence: TGCAGTGCTAGTTTTTCAGGGGTTGGTTACGAGCAGTACTTC.

This clonotype has at least ten counts. The gene calls are TRBV5-1 and TRBJ1-3; no clear D gene. V was shortened by 0 bases and J by 3 bases, with 13 bases between the two germline ends. This CDR3 has 16 residues. Germline values: CDR1 SGHRS, CDR2 YFSETQ. CDR3 nucleotide sequence: TGCGCCAGCAGCTTGGAAGGGTTGGAGCATGGAAACACCATATATTTT. It translates to CASSLEGLEHGNTIYF. Filled out from reference TRBV5-1 and TRBJ1-3, the complete variable domain reads KAGVTQTPRYLIKTRGQQVTLSCSPISGHRSVSWYQQTPGQGLQFLFEYFSETQRNKGNFPGRFSGRQFSNSRSEMNVSTLELGDSALYLCASSLEGLEHGNTIYFGEGSWLTVV.

This clonotype was seen at least ten times. The rearrangement uses TRBV29-1 and TRBJ2-5; 10 bases map to TRBD2. The CDR3 totals 14 residues. The germline CDR1 and CDR2 sequences are SQVTM and ANQGSEA. V trimming: 4 bases; J trimming: 4 bases; junction bases outside the gene matches: 6. As DNA, the CDR3 is TGCAGCGTTGCAAGCGGGGGGGCCAGAGAGACCCAGTACTTC. Its translation is CSVASGGARETQYF.

This clonotype was found many times. V is TRBV15 and J is TRBJ2-7; no definite D call. Germline lookup yields CDR1 LNHNV and CDR2 YYDKDF (reference sequence). This CDR3 contains 17 residues. Trimming pared 0 bases from V and 3 bases from J, leaving 18 bases between. The CDR3 DNA follows: TGTGCCACCAGCAGAGATCGTGGGTCCCGAATTATCTACGAGCAGTACTTC. As protein: CATSRDRGSRIIYEQYF.

The table lists this clonotype with many counts. The V gene is TRBV12-3 or TRBV12-4, the J gene TRBJ2-7; D gene uncertain. V lost 1 base to trimming and J lost 3 bases, with 7 bases between them. The CDR3 is 13 residues long. CDR3 loop: CASSLDDGYEQYF. CDR3 coding DNA: TGTGCCAGCAGTTTAGACGACGGCTACGAGCAGTACTTC.

This clonotype has a count of ten or more. CDR3 nucleotide sequence: TGTGCCAGCAGTCGTAGAGTGGGACAAGCTAACTATGGCTACACCTTC. Translated, it gives CASSRRVGQANYGYTF. The chain carries TRBV12-3 or TRBV12-4 and TRBJ1-2; D might be TRBD1 (6 bases). The CDR3 has 16 residues. V was clipped by 5 bases and J by 0 bases, with 16 bases between them.

Notes on this clonotype: This clone may be a read error of a much larger clone one base away. The chain couples TRBV24-1 to TRBJ2-2; 10 bases are shared with TRBD1. The CDR3 is 13 amino acids. The germline gives CDR1 KGHDR, CDR2 SFDVKD. The V and J ends lost 11 bases and 6 bases, in that order; junction bases with no gene match: 5. CDR3 in DNA: TGTGCCAGCACCGGACAGGGGGCCGGGGAGCTGTTTTTT. Translating gives CASTGQGAGELFF.

The V gene is TRBV12-3 or TRBV12-4, the J gene TRBJ2-1; D remains ambiguous. This CDR3 has 15 amino acids. V was shortened by 1 base and J by 2 bases, with 9 bases between the two germline ends. The chain's CDR3 is CASSLELFPYNEQFF. The CDR3 bases are TGTGCCAGCAGTTTAGAACTCTTTCCCTACAATGAGCAGTTCTTC.

In this sample, this clonotype turned up many times. This chain joins TRBV9 and TRBJ1-2; D remains unclear. The germline V and J ends were trimmed by 0 bases and 1 base, with 7 bases remaining between them. The length of the CDR3 is 14 residues. Germline loops: CDR1 SGDLS, CDR2 YYNGEE. This CDR3 reads CASSVDGNNYGYTF. In nucleotides, the CDR3 is TGTGCCAGCAGCGTAGATGGGAATAACTATGGCTACACCTTC.

This clonotype was picked up a small number of times. V and J are TRBV5-1 and TRBJ2-7; D call uncertain. V was pared by 7 bases and J by 6 bases, with 14 bases between. CDR3 length equals 12 residues. Per germline, CDR1 SGHRS and CDR2 YFSETQ. The CDR3 region is CASRDLIGEQYF. The CDR3 DNA is TGCGCCAGCCGTGACCTGATCGGCGAGCAGTACTTC.

This clonotype has a handful of counts. It may be a read error: a sequence one base away is much more abundant. The DNA of the CDR3 is TGCAGTGCCAAAGCGGACAGGGGGTATGGCTACCCCTTC. It translates to CSAKADRGYGYPF. The V and J genes are TRBV20-1 and TRBJ1-2; 10 positions agree with TRBD1. Germline V gene data show CDR1 as DFQATT and CDR2 as SNEGSKA (reference sequence). The CDR3 has 13 amino acids.

The chain links TRBV10-3 to TRBJ2-1; D might be TRBD1 or TRBD2, each matching 5 bases. The CDR3 covers 13 residues. V gave up 7 bases and J gave up 10 bases, with 17 bases separating them. Germline V CDR1 and CDR2: ENHRY, SYGVKD. CDR3 DNA sequence: TGTGCCATCAATCCCGGGACCGAGGGAGAGCAGTTCTTC. It translates to CAINPGTEGEQFF.

This clonotype appeared a few times. The chain recombines TRBV7-2 with TRBJ1-2; D possibly corresponds to TRBD1 (5 bases). V lost 5 bases and J lost 7, with 14 bases in between. The CDR3 extends over 13 amino acids. CDR1 SGHTA and CDR2 FQGNSA come from the germline V gene. The CDR3 is CASSPGRQGGYTF. The CDR3 region has the DNA TGTGCCAGCAGCCCAGGGAGGCAAGGTGGCTACACCTTC.

Regarding this clonotype: This sequence may be a read error, since a much larger clone differs from it by one base. The V call is TRBV12-3 or TRBV12-4, the J call TRBJ2-2; D is perhaps TRBD2 (6 bases). Trimming shortened V by 6 bases and J by 4 bases, and 15 bases separated the two germline ends. This CDR3 has 15 residues. The CDR3 DNA is TGTGCCAGCAGCCGGAGGGGCGCGAGCACCGGGGAGCTGTTTTTT. The encoded protein is CASSRRGASTGELFF.